This TCR beta chain was sequenced during a study of OX40 agonist ivuxolimab in advanced cancers. The wider study: The study gave patients intravenous ivuxolimab at 0.01 to 10 mg/kg every 2 weeks. Patients with hepatocellular carcinoma, melanoma, renal cell or head and neck cancer made up the dose-escalation patients. The eligibility criteria allowed prior anti-PD-1, anti-PD-L1 or anti-CTLA-4 therapy, and 30% to 40% had some.

Method: immunoSEQ multiplex PCR; TCRdb's copy keeps in-frame clones and lacks some. The table includes tens of thousands of clones, roughly 92% detected once. Autoimmune disease history or systemic immunosuppression barred patients. The sample consisted of CD4+ or CD8+ T cells sorted from blood, taken in a trial of the OX40 agonist ivuxolimab. This sequence was found in an adult with an advanced solid tumor such as melanoma, head and neck, liver or kidney cancer.

CDR3 nucleotides: TGCGCCAGCAGCTTGAGTCTAACCGGGTCCTACGAGCAGTACTTC. Its translation: CASSLSLTGSYEQYF. The J gene is TRBJ2-7, the V gene TRBV5-1; D is unresolved. The CDR3 runs 15 residues. Germline V gives CDR1 SGHRS, CDR2 YFSETQ. Trimming removed 1 base at V and 1 base at J, with 12 bases between. Based on the CDR3 plus reference TRBV5-1 and TRBJ2-7, the full variable domain is KAGVTQTPRYLIKTRGQQVTLSCSPISGHRSVSWYQQTPGQGLQFLFEYFSETQRNKGNFPGRFSGRQFSNSRSEMNVSTLELGDSALYLCASSLSLTGSYEQYFGPGTRLTVT.